Listed below are T cell receptor beta chains from one sample, sequenced in a study of blood T cell repertoires in COVID-19. Here immunoSEQ multiplex PCR was the method, and the copy in TCRdb shows in-frame clones only, minus some. Of tens of thousands of clones in the sample, around 80% were seen once. Sequenced: peripheral blood. The receptor source for this set is a man aged 65 to 85 with acute or convalescent COVID-19. Each CDR3 is given with its conserved first and last residue. The D gene is left open where the match is weak. The size entry is marked missing in some rows and otherwise reads once, few, many or a size class.

v_gene	j_gene	abundance	d_gene	CDR3aa	CDR3nt
TRBV5-4	TRBJ2-5	few	-	CASRSPGRHQETQYF	TGTGCCAGCAGGTCCCCGGGGAGGCACCAAGAGACCCAGTACTTC
TRBV18	TRBJ2-2	once	TRBD2	CASSATSATGELFF	TGTGCCAGCTCAGCGACTAGCGCCACCGGGGAGCTGTTTTTT
TRBV10-3	TRBJ2-1	-	-	CAISESREQQFF	TGTGCCATCAGTGAGTCAAGGGAGCAGCAGTTCTTC
TRBV19	TRBJ2-1	-	-	CASSSNRVNEQFF	TGTGCCAGTAGTAGTAACAGGGTAAATGAGCAGTTCTTC
TRBV5-1	TRBJ1-1	-	-	CASSYTPLNTEAFF	TGCGCCAGCAGCTATACACCGCTCAACACTGAAGCTTTCTTT
TRBV4-3	TRBJ2-7	-	-	CASGYTGSYEQYF	TGCGCCAGCGGATACACAGGGTCCTACGAGCAGTACTTC
TRBV27	TRBJ1-6	-	TRBD1	CASSWDRVNSPLHF	TGTGCCAGCAGCTGGGACAGGGTGAATTCACCCCTCCACTTT
TRBV4-2	TRBJ1-2	-	TRBD1	CASSQDPGTATNYGYTF	TGTGCCAGCAGCCAAGATCCCGGGACAGCCACTAACTATGGCTACACCTTC
TRBV7-8	TRBJ2-1	-	-	CASSLGESGEQFF	TGTGCCAGCAGCTTAGGGGAGTCGGGTGAGCAGTTCTTC
TRBV28	TRBJ1-6	-	TRBD1	CASIPGGTYNSPLHF	TGTGCCAGCATCCCAGGGGGGACCTATAATTCACCCCTCCACTTT
TRBV19	TRBJ2-1	once	-	CASTVDSSSYNEQFF	TGTGCCAGTACCGTGGACAGTAGCTCCTACAATGAGCAGTTCTTC
TRBV6-5	TRBJ2-7	-	TRBD1	CASRSPGQGTNEQYF	TGTGCCAGCAGAAGTCCGGGACAGGGGACCAACGAGCAGTACTTC
TRBV7-2	TRBJ1-4	-	-	CASSSGQTNEKLFF	TGTGCCAGCAGCTCGGGACAAACTAATGAAAAACTGTTTTTT
TRBV19	TRBJ2-7	-	-	CASSDQGGYEQYF	TGTGCCAGCAGTGACCAGGGCGGCTACGAGCAGTACTTC
TRBV7-6	TRBJ2-7	-	-	CARYYEQYF	TGTGCCAGATACTACGAGCAGTACTTC
TRBV9	TRBJ2-1	-	TRBD2	CASSVQQLAGGGEQFF	TGTGCCAGCAGCGTACAGCAACTAGCGGGAGGGGGTGAGCAGTTCTTC
TRBV30	TRBJ2-3	-	-	CAWNRDGNTDTQYF	TGTGCCTGGAACCGGGATGGTAACACAGATACGCAGTATTTT
TRBV27	TRBJ2-1	-	TRBD1	CASSLGQGPIEYNEQFF	TGTGCCAGCAGTCTAGGACAGGGACCTATAGAATACAATGAGCAGTTCTTC
TRBV28	TRBJ2-7	-	TRBD2	CASSLPLGGDDYEQYF	TGTGCCAGCAGTCTCCCTCTCGGGGGGGATGACTACGAGCAGTACTTC
TRBV7-9	TRBJ2-1	-	TRBD2	CASSSSGSYNEQFF	TGTGCCAGCAGCTCTAGCGGAAGTTACAATGAGCAGTTCTTC
TRBV5-1	TRBJ2-7	-	-	CASSQTGTHEQYF	TGCGCCAGCAGCCAAACAGGGACCCACGAGCAGTACTTC
TRBV3-1/TRBV3-2	TRBJ1-2	-	TRBD1	CASSRTGGYGYTF	TGTGCCAGCAGTCGGACAGGTGGCTATGGCTACACCTTC
TRBV7-2	TRBJ1-1	-	-	CASSSEVGNTEAFF	TGTGCCAGCAGCTCGGAGGTGGGGAACACTGAAGCTTTCTTT
TRBV18	TRBJ2-5	-	TRBD1	CASSDPDRVETQYF	TGTGCCAGCTCAGACCCCGACAGGGTAGAGACCCAGTACTTC
TRBV5-1	TRBJ1-1	once	-	CASSSKGETEAFF	TGCGCCAGCAGCTCAAAAGGGGAAACTGAAGCTTTCTTT
TRBV6-5	TRBJ2-5	-	TRBD1	CASTLVQGVRETQYF	TGTGCCAGCACCTTAGTCCAGGGGGTTAGAGAGACCCAGTACTTC
TRBV6-1	TRBJ1-6	-	TRBD1	CASSEGQGNSPLHF	TGTGCCAGCAGTGAGGGACAGGGGAATTCACCCCTCCACTTT
TRBV7-8	TRBJ2-1	-	TRBD2	CASSRTSGRASEQFF	TGTGCCAGCAGCCGGACTAGCGGGAGGGCCAGTGAGCAGTTCTTC
TRBV5-1	TRBJ2-3	-	TRBD2	CASSLVLYSGGDLGRSDTQYF	TGCGCCAGCAGCTTGGTTCTCTATAGCGGGGGGGATTTAGGTCGCTCAGATACGCAGTATTTT
TRBV6-2/TRBV6-3	TRBJ1-2	-	-	CASSHTGYGYTF	TGTGCCAGCAGTCACACGGGCTATGGCTACACCTTC
TRBV5-6	TRBJ1-5	-	-	CASSLGLGTTASGQPQHF	TGTGCCAGCAGCTTGGGTCTGGGGACAACGGCTTCTGGACAGCCCCAGCATTTT
TRBV6-1	TRBJ1-2	-	-	CASRSTGLALDTF	TGTGCCAGCAGGTCGACAGGCCTGGCTTTAGACACCTTC
TRBV7-9	TRBJ2-7	-	-	CASSFSVAYEQYF	TGTGCCAGCAGCTTTAGCGTCGCCTACGAGCAGTACTTC
TRBV7-2	TRBJ2-1	-	TRBD2	CASGRLAGEDNEQFF	TGTGCCAGCGGACGACTAGCGGGAGAGGACAATGAGCAGTTCTTC
TRBV7-9	TRBJ1-1	-	-	CASIRVASTEAFF	TGTGCCAGCATCCGCGTTGCCTCCACTGAAGCTTTCTTT
TRBV5-4	TRBJ2-3	-	TRBD2	CASSSPTSGGDTDTQYF	TGTGCCAGCAGCTCCCCGACTAGCGGGGGCGACACAGATACGCAGTATTTT
TRBV4-2	TRBJ1-5	-	TRBD1	CASSQDRINQPQHF	TGTGCCAGCAGCCAGGACAGGATCAATCAGCCCCAGCATTTT
TRBV18	TRBJ1-5	few	-	CASSLRPAQPNQPQHF	TGTGCCAGCTCGCTGAGACCAGCGCAACCCAATCAGCCCCAGCATTTT
TRBV4-1	TRBJ2-3	-	-	CASSQAVSGSVSDTQYF	TGCGCCAGCAGCCAAGCTGTCAGCGGCAGCGTGTCAGATACGCAGTATTTT
TRBV5-5	TRBJ1-1	-	TRBD1	CASSGQGASTEAFF	TGTGCCAGCAGTGGACAGGGGGCGAGCACTGAAGCTTTCTTT
TRBV27	TRBJ1-2	-	TRBD1	CASSTSGQGAYGGYTF	TGTGCCAGCAGTACCTCCGGACAGGGGGCATATGGTGGCTACACCTTC
TRBV4-2	TRBJ2-5	-	-	CASSQEKRQETQYF	TGTGCCAGCAGCCAAGAAAAGAGGCAAGAGACCCAGTACTTC
TRBV2	TRBJ1-6	-	-	CASSDSLGSLAPLHF	TGTGCCAGCAGTGACTCCCTAGGAAGCCTCGCACCCCTCCACTTT
TRBV28	TRBJ1-1	-	-	CASSLAGAGTEAFF	TGTGCCAGCAGTTTAGCGGGGGCTGGCACTGAAGCTTTCTTT
TRBV5-1	TRBJ2-1	-	-	CASSWSLGGEQFF	TGCGCCAGCAGCTGGAGTTTGGGTGGTGAGCAGTTCTTC
TRBV6-2/TRBV6-3	TRBJ2-2	-	TRBD2	CASSPLPGGTGELFF	TGTGCCAGCAGTCCGCTCCCGGGGGGCACCGGGGAGCTGTTTTTT
TRBV6-2/TRBV6-3	TRBJ2-7	-	-	CASSLPNVYRAQYF	TGTGCCAGCAGTTTACCAAACGTGTACAGGGCGCAGTACTTC
TRBV7-2	TRBJ2-3	-	TRBD2	CASSYRTSGSDTQYF	TGTGCCAGCAGCTACCGGACTAGCGGGAGTGATACGCAGTATTTT
TRBV23-1	TRBJ2-5	-	-	CASSQWSQIVETQYF	TGCGCCAGCAGTCAATGGTCCCAGATCGTTGAGACCCAGTACTTC
TRBV6-1	TRBJ2-3	-	-	CASSERGTTDTQYF	TGTGCCAGCAGTGAAAGGGGGACCACAGATACGCAGTATTTT
TRBV7-2	TRBJ2-7	-	-	CASSLAGINPYEQYF	TGTGCCAGCAGCTTAGCCGGGATTAACCCCTACGAGCAGTACTTC
TRBV25-1	TRBJ2-6	once	-	CASSESPGSGANVLTF	TGTGCCAGCAGTGAATCCCCAGGGTCTGGGGCCAACGTCCTGACTTTC
TRBV5-1	TRBJ2-3	few	-	CASSLNGGADTQYF	TGCGCCAGCAGCTTGAATGGGGGCGCAGATACGCAGTATTTT
TRBV10-3	TRBJ2-3	-	TRBD1	CAISGPGQGTDTQYF	TGTGCCATCAGTGGACCGGGACAGGGGACAGATACGCAGTATTTT
TRBV14	TRBJ2-7	-	-	CASSQPVSYEQYF	TGTGCCAGCAGCCAACCAGTCTCCTACGAGCAGTACTTC
TRBV7-9	TRBJ1-4	few	-	CASSLAGQGGEKLFF	TGTGCCAGCAGCTTAGCCGGGCAGGGAGGTGAAAAACTGTTTTTT
TRBV27	TRBJ1-2	once	-	CASGDSRYGYTF	TGTGCCAGCGGGGACTCTCGGTATGGCTACACCTTC
TRBV6-5	TRBJ2-2	-	TRBD2	CAILRGANTGELFF	TGTGCCATATTACGGGGGGCGAACACCGGGGAGCTGTTTTTT
TRBV6-5	TRBJ1-1	-	-	CASSPLPDTEAFF	TGTGCCAGCAGTCCACTCCCGGACACTGAAGCTTTCTTT